This T cell receptor beta chain was found in a study of cytomegalovirus exposure and HLA in healthy donors. This clone occurred a few times. What it recognizes is unknown. PCR involved 60 Vbeta and 13 Jbeta primers. The assay was immunoSEQ multiplex PCR, and TCRdb's table has in-frame clones only and misses some. The repertoire has approximately 110,000 clones, around 73% of them found once; the top ten carry about 4.5%. Study-level points and caveats: High sensitivity and specificity were reportedly achieved when the classifier diagnosed cytomegalovirus status. Most subjects' HLA-A and HLA-B alleles were reportedly predicted from TCR beta sequences. In an earlier analysis, about 90% or about 30%: the productive usage of most TCR beta V segments. In a later analysis, specific HLA alleles were associated with 15,000 to 20,000 TCR beta sequences at a 0.05 false discovery rate.

This TCR was recovered from a man aged 55 to 70 in good health and CMV-seropositive. The source material was PBMCs.

CDR3 in amino acids: CASSLTLRSAGNTIYF. DNA of the CDR3: TGTGCCAGCAGCTTGACTCTCAGGTCGGCAGGAAACACCATATATTTT. The rearrangement joins TRBV5-6 to TRBJ1-3, with D uncertain. Germline V gene lookup returns CDR1 SGHDT and CDR2 YYEEEE. Trimming cost V 1 base and J 4 bases, with 15 bases left between them. CDR3 length: 16 amino acids.